This entry describes one T cell receptor (beta chain). There are a few counts of this clonotype. Which antigen it targets is not known. Within one base of it there is no much larger clone, and no base qualities were kept. The treatment or condition label on this specimen signifies: allogeneic hematopoietic cell transplantation with graft depleted of TCRalphabeta T cells and CD19 B cells. The transplant recipients were children given TCRalphabeta/CD19-depleted allogeneic hematopoietic cell grafts. To prepare the library, PCR was applied. Instrument used: Illumina HiSeq 2500. TCR library preparation used molecular barcoding, with unique molecular identifiers applied to normalize quantification of the TCRbeta repertoire. TCRdb trimmed public reads at Q25 via fastp, called clones via MiXCR and kept in-frame beta chains. Duplicate CDR3 protein sequences are folded into a single record with the most common DNA and genes. A total of fewer than 550,000 distinct CDR3 sequences appear in this sample, 10% to 12% of them only once. The leading ten clones occupy around 15% of the sample.

This specimen belongs to a study of T-cell reconstitution after alpha-beta-depleted transplantation in children (dated by TCRdb to 2016 to 2018). With regard to the full study: Using TCR repertoire profiling, the study quantitatively followed how T-cell immune reconstitution unfolded in children after TCRalphabeta/CD19-depleted allogeneic hematopoietic cell transplantation. Study-wide conclusions, independent of this receptor: The apparently early recovery of alphabetaT-cell counts about two months after transplant reportedly depended on only several hundred rapidly expanded clones that came from non-depleted graft cells. Over subsequent months, a decline in hyperexpanded clone frequencies was noted, and after one year, T-cell counts and TCRbeta diversity were mostly ascribed to newly produced T cells. In some patients, high TCRbeta diversity at day 60 was attributed to recipient T cells and intrathymic progenitors that had survived conditioning.

Spanning cysteine to phenylalanine, the CDR3 consists of 14 amino acids. The CDR3 DNA has 42 bases and is translated from base 1. Per the germline V gene, MDHEN is the CDR1 and SYDVKM is the CDR2. From V the trimming removes 5 bases and from J it removes 3 bases, while the gene matches leave 7 bases of the junction unaccounted for. The receptor was derived from a female patient aged 2 to 10 who had a stem cell transplant for aplastic anemia, so the T cells may come from the graft donor. The sample here was PBMCs, mostly from graft donor cells, taken 180 days after TCRalphabeta/CD19-depleted stem cell transplant. The rearrangement combines TRBV28 with TRBJ2-7; 7 bases in between match TRBD1. The CDR3 is CASSPAGTVYEQYF. The DNA sequence is TGTGCCAGCAGTCCCGCCGGGACAGTCTACGAGCAGTACTTC.